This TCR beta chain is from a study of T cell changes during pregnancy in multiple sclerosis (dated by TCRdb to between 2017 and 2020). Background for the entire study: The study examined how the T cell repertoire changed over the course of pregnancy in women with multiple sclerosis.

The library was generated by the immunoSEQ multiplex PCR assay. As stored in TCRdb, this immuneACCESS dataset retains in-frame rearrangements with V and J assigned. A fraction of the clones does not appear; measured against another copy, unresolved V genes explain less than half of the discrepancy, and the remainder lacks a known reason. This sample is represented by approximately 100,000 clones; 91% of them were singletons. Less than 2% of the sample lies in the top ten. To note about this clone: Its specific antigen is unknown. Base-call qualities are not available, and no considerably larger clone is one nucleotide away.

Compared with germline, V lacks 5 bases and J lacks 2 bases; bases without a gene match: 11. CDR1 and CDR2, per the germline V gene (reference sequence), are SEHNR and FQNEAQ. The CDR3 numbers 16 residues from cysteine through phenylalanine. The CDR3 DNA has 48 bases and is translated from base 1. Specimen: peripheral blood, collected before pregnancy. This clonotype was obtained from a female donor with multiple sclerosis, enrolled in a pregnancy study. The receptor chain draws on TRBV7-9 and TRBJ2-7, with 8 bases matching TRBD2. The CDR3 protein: CASSPEVAGSAYEQYF. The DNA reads TGTGCCAGCAGCCCAGAAGTAGCGGGATCGGCCTACGAGCAGTACTTC.